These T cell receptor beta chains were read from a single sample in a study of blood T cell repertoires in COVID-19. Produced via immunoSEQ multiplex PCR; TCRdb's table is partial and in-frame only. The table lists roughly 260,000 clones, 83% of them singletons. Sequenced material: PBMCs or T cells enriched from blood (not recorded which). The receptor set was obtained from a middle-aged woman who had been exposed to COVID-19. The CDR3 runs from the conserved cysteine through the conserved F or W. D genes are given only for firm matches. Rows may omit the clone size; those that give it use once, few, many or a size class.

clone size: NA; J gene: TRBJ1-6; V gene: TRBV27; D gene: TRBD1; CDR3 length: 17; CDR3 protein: CASSLSERGRDNSPLHF; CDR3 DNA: TGTGCCAGCAGTTTATCCGAGAGGGGGCGCGATAATTCACCCCTCCACTTT
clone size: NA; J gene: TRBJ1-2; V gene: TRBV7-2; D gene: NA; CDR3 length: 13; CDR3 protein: CASSSGSNYGYTF; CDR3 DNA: TGTGCCAGCAGCTCGGGTTCTAACTATGGCTACACCTTC
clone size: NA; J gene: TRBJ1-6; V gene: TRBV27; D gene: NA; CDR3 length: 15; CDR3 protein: CASSSSVSYNSPLHF; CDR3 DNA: TGTGCCAGCAGTTCCTCAGTCTCCTATAATTCACCCCTCCACTTT
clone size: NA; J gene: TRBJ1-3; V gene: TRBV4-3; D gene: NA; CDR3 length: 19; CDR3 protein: CASSQARAGGMVSGNTIYF; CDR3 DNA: TGCGCCAGCAGCCAAGCAAGGGCGGGAGGGATGGTCTCTGGAAACACCATATATTTT
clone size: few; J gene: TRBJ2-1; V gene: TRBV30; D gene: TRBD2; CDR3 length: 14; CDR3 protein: CAWDYGTRYNEQFF; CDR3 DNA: TGTGCCTGGGACTATGGGACTAGATACAATGAGCAGTTCTTC
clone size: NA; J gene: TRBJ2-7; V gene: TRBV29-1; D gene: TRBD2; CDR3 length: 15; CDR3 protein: CSVSGGDLSSYEQYF; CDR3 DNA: TGCAGCGTCTCGGGGGGTGATCTTTCTTCCTACGAGCAGTACTTC
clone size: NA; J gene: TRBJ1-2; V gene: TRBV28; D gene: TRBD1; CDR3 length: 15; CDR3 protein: CASRIFTGGDYGYTF; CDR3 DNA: TGTGCCAGCAGAATCTTTACAGGGGGCGACTATGGCTACACCTTC
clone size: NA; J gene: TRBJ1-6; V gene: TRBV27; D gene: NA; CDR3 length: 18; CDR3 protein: CASSPIIAAGVYNSPLHF; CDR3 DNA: TGTGCCAGCAGTCCGATTATCGCGGCAGGGGTGTACAATTCACCCCTCCACTTT
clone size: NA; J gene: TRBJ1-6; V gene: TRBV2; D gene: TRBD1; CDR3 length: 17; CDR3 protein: CASSQVRGLTYNSPLHF; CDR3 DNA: TGTGCCAGCAGTCAAGTAAGGGGGCTAACCTATAATTCACCCCTCCACTTT
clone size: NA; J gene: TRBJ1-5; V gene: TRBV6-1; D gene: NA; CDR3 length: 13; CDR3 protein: CASSEMQNQPQHF; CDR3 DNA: TGTGCCAGCAGTGAAATGCAGAATCAGCCCCAGCATTTT
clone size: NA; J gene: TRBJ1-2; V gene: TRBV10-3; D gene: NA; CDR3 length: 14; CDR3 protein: CAIKGSYRDQGYTF; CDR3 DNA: TGTGCCATCAAAGGCTCTTACAGGGATCAAGGCTACACCTTC
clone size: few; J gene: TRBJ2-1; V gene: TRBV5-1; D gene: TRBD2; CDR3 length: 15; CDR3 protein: CASSGGTNSYNEQFF; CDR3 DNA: TGCGCCAGCAGCGGCGGGACTAACTCCTACAATGAGCAGTTCTTC
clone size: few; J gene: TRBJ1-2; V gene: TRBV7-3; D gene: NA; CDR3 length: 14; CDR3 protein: CASSSGGPNPGYTF; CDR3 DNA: TGTGCCAGCAGCTCGGGTGGCCCGAACCCCGGCTACACCTTC
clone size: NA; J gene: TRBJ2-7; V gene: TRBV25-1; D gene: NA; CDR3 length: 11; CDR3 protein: CASSGLYEQYF; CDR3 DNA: TGTGCCAGCAGTGGACTTTACGAGCAGTACTTC
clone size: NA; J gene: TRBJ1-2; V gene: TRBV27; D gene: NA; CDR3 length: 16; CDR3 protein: CASSFVSDSSFYGYTF; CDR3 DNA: TGTGCCAGCAGTTTTGTATCGGACAGCAGTTTTTATGGCTACACCTTC
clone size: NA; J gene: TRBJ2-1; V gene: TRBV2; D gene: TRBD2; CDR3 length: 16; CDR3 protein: CASSESRGGAYNEQFF; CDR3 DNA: TGTGCCAGCAGTGAATCTCGCGGGGGGGCCTACAATGAGCAGTTCTTC
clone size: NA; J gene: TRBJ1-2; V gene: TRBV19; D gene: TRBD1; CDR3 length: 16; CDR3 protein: CASSITHRGDRVRYTF; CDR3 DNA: TGTGCCAGTAGTATAACCCACCGCGGGGACAGGGTCCGCTACACCTTC
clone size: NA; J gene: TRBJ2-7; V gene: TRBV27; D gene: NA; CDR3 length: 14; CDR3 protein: CASSKTGRTYEQYF; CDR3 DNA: TGTGCCAGCAGCAAGACAGGAAGAACCTACGAGCAGTACTTC
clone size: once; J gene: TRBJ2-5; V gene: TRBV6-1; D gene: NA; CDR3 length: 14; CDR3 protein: CASSENHSQETQYF; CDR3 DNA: TGTGCCAGCAGTGAAAACCATAGCCAAGAGACCCAGTACTTC
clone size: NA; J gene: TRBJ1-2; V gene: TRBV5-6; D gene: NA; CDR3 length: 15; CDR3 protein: CASSLSVGASYGYTF; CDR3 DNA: TGTGCCAGCAGCTTGTCGGTGGGCGCGAGCTATGGCTACACCTTC
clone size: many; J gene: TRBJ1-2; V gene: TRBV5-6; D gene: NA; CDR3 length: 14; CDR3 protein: CASSLGRAASARTF; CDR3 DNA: TGTGCCAGCAGCTTGGGGAGGGCGGCCTCTGCACGCACCTTC
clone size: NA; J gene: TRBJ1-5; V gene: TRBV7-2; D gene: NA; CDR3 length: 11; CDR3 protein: CASSPGGDLHF; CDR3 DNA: TGTGCCAGCAGCCCTGGGGGGGACCTGCATTTT
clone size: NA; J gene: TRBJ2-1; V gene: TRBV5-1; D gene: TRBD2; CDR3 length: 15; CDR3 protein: CASSPTSGSYNEQFF; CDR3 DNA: TGCGCCAGCAGCCCTACTAGCGGCTCCTACAATGAGCAGTTCTTC
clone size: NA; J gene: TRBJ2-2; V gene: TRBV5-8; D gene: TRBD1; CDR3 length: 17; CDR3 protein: CASSNSGQGGGTGELFF; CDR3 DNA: TGTGCCAGCAGCAATTCTGGACAGGGAGGCGGCACCGGGGAGCTGTTTTTT
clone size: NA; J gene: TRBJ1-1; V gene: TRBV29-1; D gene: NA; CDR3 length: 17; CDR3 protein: CSVRGEGPDPLNTEAFF; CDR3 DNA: TGCAGCGTTAGGGGGGAGGGGCCTGACCCGTTGAACACTGAAGCTTTCTTT
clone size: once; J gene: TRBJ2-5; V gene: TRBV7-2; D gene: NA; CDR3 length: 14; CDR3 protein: CASSLGEYQETQYF; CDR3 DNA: TGTGCCAGCAGCTTAGGAGAATACCAAGAGACCCAGTACTTC
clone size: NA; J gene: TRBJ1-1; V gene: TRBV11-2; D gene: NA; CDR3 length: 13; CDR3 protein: CASSLGQNTEAFF; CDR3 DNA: TGTGCCAGCAGCTTAGGACAAAACACTGAAGCTTTCTTT
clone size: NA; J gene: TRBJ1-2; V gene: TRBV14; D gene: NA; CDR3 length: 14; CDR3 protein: CASSRRPGDYGYTF; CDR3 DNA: TGTGCCAGCAGCCGTAGACCGGGGGACTATGGCTACACCTTC
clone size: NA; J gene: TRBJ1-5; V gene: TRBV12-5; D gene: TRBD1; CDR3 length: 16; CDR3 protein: CASGLSGDSQAQPQHF; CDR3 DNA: TGTGCTAGTGGTTTGAGTGGGGACAGTCAAGCTCAGCCCCAGCATTTT
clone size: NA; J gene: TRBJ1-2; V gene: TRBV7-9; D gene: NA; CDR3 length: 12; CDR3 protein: CASSLGGGGYTF; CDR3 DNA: TGTGCCAGCAGCTTAGGAGGGGGTGGCTACACCTTC
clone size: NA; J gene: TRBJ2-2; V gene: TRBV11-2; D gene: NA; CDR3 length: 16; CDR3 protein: CASTERVWKNTGELFF; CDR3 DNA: TGTGCCAGCACCGAGAGGGTGTGGAAGAACACCGGGGAGCTGTTTTTT
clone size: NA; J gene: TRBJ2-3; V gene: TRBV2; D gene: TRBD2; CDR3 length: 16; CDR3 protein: CASSPSSGGESDTQYF; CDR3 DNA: TGTGCCAGCAGTCCTTCTAGCGGGGGGGAATCGGATACGCAGTATTTT
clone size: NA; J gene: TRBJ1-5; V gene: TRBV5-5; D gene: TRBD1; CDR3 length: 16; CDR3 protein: CASSPGQAHSNQPQHF; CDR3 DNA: TGTGCCAGCAGCCCCGGACAGGCCCATAGCAATCAGCCCCAGCATTTT
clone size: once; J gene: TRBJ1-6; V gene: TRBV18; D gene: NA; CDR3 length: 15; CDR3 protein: CASSPWQGYNSPLHF; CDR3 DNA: TGTGCCAGCTCACCATGGCAGGGGTATAATTCACCCCTCCACTTT
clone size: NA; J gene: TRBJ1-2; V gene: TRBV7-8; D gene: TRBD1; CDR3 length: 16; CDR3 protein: CASSTPGTGDGYGYTF; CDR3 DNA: TGTGCCAGCAGCACGCCCGGGACAGGGGATGGCTATGGCTACACCTTC
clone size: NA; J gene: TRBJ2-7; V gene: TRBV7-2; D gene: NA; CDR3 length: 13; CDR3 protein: CASSLEVSYEQYF; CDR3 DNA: TGTGCCAGCAGCTTGGAGGTCTCCTACGAGCAGTACTTC
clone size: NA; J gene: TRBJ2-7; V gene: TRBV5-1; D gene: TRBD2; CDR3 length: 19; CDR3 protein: CASSEQPPGLAGGAYEQYF; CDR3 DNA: TGCGCCAGCAGCGAACAACCCCCGGGACTAGCGGGGGGGGCCTACGAGCAGTACTTC
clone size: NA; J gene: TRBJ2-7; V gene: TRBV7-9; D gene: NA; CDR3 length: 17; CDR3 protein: CASSLGGYNRDAYEQYF; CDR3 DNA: TGTGCCAGCAGCTTAGGCGGCTATAACAGGGACGCGTACGAGCAGTACTTC
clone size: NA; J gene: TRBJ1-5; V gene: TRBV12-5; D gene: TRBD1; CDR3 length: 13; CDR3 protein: CASGQGQGQPQHF; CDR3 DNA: TGTGCTAGTGGTCAGGGACAGGGTCAGCCCCAGCATTTT
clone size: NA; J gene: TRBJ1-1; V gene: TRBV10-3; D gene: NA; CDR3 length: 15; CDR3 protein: CAISESGAGNTEAFF; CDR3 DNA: TGTGCCATCAGTGAGTCGGGGGCGGGGAACACTGAAGCTTTCTTT
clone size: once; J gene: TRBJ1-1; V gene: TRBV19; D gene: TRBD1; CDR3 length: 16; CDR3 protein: CASSTGQAPKGTEAFF; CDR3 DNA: TGTGCCAGTAGCACGGGACAGGCCCCGAAGGGCACTGAAGCTTTCTTT